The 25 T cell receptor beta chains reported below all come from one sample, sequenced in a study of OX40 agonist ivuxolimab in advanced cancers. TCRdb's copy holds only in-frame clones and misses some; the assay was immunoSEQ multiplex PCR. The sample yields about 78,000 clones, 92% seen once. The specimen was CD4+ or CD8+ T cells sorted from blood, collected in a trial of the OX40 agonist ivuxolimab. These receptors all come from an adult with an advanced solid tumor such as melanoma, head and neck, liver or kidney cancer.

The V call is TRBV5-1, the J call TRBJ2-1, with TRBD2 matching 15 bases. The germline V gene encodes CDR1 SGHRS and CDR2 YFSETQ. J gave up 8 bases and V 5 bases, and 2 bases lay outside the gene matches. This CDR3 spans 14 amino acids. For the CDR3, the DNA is TGCGCCAGCAGAGGACTAGCGGGGGGGCATGAGCAGTTCTTC. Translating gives CASRGLAGGHEQFF.

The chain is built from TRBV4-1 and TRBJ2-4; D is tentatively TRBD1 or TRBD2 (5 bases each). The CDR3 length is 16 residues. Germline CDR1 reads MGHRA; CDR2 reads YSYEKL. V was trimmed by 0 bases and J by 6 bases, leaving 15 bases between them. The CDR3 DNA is TGCGCCAGCAGCCAAGACACGGGGCCCAGCTTAAACATTCAGTACTTC. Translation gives CASSQDTGPSLNIQYF.

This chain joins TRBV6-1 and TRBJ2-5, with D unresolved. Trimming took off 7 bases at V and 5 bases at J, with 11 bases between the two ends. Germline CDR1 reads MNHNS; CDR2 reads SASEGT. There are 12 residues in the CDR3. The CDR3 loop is CASTRHGETQYF. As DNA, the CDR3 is TGTGCCAGCACCAGGCATGGGGAGACCCAGTACTTC.

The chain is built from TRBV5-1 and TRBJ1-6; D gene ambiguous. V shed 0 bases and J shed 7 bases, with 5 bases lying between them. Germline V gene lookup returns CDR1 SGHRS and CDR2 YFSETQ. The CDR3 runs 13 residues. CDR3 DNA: TGCGCCAGCAGCTTGGTAACAAATTCACCCCTCCACTTT. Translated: CASSLVTNSPLHF.

The CDR3 sequence: CASTTGTGFEKLFF. DNA for the CDR3: TGTGCCAGCACCACCGGGACAGGTTTTGAAAAACTGTTTTTT. The V and J genes are TRBV2 and TRBJ1-4; 8 nucleotides line up with TRBD1. The length of the CDR3 is 14 residues. The ends lost 7 bases at V and 7 bases at J; junction bases unmatched: 8. Germline V gene sequence: CDR1 SNHLY, CDR2 FYNNEI. Based on the CDR3 plus reference TRBV2 and TRBJ1-4, the full variable domain is EPEVTQTPSHQVTQMGQEVILRCVPISNHLYFYWYRQILGQKVEFLVSFYNNEISEKSEIFDDQFSVERPDGSNFTLKIRSTKLEDSAMYFCASTTGTGFEKLFFGSGTQLSVL.

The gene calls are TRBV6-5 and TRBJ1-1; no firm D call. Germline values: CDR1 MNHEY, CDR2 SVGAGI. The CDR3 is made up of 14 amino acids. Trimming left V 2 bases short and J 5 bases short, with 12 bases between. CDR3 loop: CASSYVSGSTEAFF. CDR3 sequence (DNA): TGTGCCAGCAGTTACGTCAGCGGGTCTACTGAAGCTTTCTTT.

The CDR3, as DNA: TGTGCCAGTAGTACCCCAGGGGCCAACACTGAAGCTTTCTTT. Protein product: CASSTPGANTEAFF. This chain joins TRBV19 and TRBJ1-1; a possible D gene is TRBD1 (6 bases). The CDR3 sequence is 14 residues long. V gave up 4 bases and J gave up 2 bases, with 11 bases separating them. Germline assignment: CDR1 LNHDA and CDR2 SQIVND (reference sequence). Full variable domain (missing parts from reference TRBV19 and TRBJ1-1): DGGITQSPKYLFRKEGQNVTLSCEQNLNHDAMYWYRQDPGQGLRLIYYSQIVNDFQKGDIAEGYSVSREKKESFPLTVTSAQKNPTAFYLCASSTPGANTEAFFGQGTRLTVV.

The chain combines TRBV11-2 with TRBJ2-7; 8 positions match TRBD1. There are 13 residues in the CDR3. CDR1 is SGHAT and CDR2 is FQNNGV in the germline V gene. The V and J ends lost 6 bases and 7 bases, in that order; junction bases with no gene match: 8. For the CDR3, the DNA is TGTGCCAGCAGTCCGGGACAGGTCCAGGAGCAGTACTTC. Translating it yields CASSPGQVQEQYF.

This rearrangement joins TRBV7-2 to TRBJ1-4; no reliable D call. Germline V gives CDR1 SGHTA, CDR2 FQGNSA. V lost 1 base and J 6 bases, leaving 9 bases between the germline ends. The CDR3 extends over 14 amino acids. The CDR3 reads CASSLGAPDEKLFF. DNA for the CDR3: TGTGCCAGCAGCTTAGGAGCCCCTGATGAAAAACTGTTTTTT.

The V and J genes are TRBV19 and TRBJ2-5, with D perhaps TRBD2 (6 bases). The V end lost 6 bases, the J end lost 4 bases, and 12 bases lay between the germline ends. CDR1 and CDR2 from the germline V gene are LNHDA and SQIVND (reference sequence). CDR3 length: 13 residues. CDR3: CASRHRGVETQYF. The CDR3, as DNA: TGTGCCAGTAGACACCGCGGGGTAGAGACCCAGTACTTC.

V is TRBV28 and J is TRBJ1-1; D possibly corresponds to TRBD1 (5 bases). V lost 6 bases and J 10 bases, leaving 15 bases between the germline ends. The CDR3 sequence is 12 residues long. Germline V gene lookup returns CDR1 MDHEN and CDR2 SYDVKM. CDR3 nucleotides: TGTGCCAGCAGACAAATTTCGGGGCGAGCTTTCTTT. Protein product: CASRQISGRAFF. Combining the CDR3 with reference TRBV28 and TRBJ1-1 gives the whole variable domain DVKVTQSSRYLVKRTGEKVFLECVQDMDHENMFWYRQDPGLGLRLIYFSYDVKMKEKGDIPEGYSVSREKKERFSLILESASTNQTSMYLCASRQISGRAFFGQGTRLTVV.

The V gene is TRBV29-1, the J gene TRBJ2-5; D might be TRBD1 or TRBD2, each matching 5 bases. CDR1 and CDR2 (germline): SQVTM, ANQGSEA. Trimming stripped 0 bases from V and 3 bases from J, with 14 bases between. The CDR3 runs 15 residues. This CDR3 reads CSVEEGRDGEETQYF. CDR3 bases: TGCAGCGTTGAAGAGGGCAGGGACGGAGAAGAGACCCAGTACTTC.

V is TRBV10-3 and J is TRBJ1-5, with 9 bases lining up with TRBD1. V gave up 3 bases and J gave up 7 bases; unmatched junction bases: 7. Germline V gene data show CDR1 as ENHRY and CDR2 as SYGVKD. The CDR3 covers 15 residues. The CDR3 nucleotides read TGTGCCATCAGTGACCGGGACAGGGTGGAGCAGCCCCAGCATTTT. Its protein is CAISDRDRVEQPQHF.

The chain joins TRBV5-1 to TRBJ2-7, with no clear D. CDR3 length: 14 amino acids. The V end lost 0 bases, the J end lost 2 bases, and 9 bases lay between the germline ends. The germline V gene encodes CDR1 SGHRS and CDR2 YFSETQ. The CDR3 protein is CASSLVGWTYEQYF. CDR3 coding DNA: TGCGCCAGCAGCTTGGTCGGGTGGACCTACGAGCAGTACTTC.

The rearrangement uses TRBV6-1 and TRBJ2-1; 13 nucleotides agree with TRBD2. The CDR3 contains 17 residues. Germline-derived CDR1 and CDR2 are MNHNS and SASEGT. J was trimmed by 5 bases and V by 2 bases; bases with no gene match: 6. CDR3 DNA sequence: TGTGCCAGCAGTGAATTGCCCGGGACTAGCGGGAACAATGAGCAGTTCTTC. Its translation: CASSELPGTSGNNEQFF.

The CDR3, as DNA: TGTGCCAGCAGCTCTAGCGGGAGGGCGACCGGGGAGCTGTTTTTT. It specifies CASSSSGRATGELFF. The chain carries TRBV7-9 and TRBJ2-2, with 12 bases fitting TRBD2. V lost 4 bases and J lost 5; bases outside the gene matches: 2. CDR1 SEHNR and CDR2 FQNEAQ come from the germline V gene (reference sequence). This CDR3 contains 15 residues.

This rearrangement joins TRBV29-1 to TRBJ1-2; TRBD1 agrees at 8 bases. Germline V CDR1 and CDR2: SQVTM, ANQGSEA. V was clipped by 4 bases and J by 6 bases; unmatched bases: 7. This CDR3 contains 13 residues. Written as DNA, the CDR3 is TGCAGCGTTGGCCCCCCGGACAGGGATGGCTACACCTTC. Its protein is CSVGPPDRDGYTF.

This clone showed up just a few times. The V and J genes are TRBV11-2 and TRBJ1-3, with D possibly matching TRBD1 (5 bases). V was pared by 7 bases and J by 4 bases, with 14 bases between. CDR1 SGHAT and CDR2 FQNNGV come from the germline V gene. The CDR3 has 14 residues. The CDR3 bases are TGTGCCAGCACCGTAGGAGCAGGGGGAAACACCATATATTTT. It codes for CASTVGAGGNTIYF.

The CDR3 DNA sequence: TGCGCCAGCAGCTCCAATTTAGGCTCCTACAATGAGCAGTTCTTC. Its translation is CASSSNLGSYNEQFF. The V and J genes are TRBV5-1 and TRBJ2-1; D uncertain. Germline CDR1 and CDR2: SGHRS and YFSETQ. There are 15 residues in the CDR3. V was cut by 3 bases and J by 0 bases, with 10 bases left in between.

The CDR3 sequence is CASSSWGEQYF. In DNA form, the CDR3 reads TGTGCCAGCAGTTCCTGGGGAGAGCAGTACTTC. The gene calls are TRBV28 and TRBJ2-7; D remains ambiguous. Looked up from germline, CDR1 is MDHEN and CDR2 is SYDVKM. The ends were cut back, 4 bases at V and 7 bases at J, with 8 bases in the middle. The length of the CDR3 is 11 residues. The full variable domain, its missing parts supplied by reference TRBV28 and TRBJ2-7, is DVKVTQSSRYLVKRTGEKVFLECVQDMDHENMFWYRQDPGLGLRLIYFSYDVKMKEKGDIPEGYSVSREKKERFSLILESASTNQTSMYLCASSSWGEQYFGPGTRLTVT.

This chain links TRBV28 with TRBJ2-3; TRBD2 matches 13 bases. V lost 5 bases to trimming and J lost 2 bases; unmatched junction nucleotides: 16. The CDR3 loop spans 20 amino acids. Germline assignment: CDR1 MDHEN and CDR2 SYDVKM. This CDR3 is CASSPGLAGERFTYTDTQYF. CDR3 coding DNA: TGTGCCAGCAGTCCAGGACTAGCGGGAGAGAGATTTACCTACACAGATACGCAGTATTTT.

The CDR3 region has the DNA TGTGCCAGCAGCTCCGAAACAGGGGTGGGAAACCTTGGCTACACCTTC. Its protein product is CASSSETGVGNLGYTF. The V call is TRBV7-2, the J call TRBJ1-2; 7 bases align to TRBD1. Germline V CDR1 and CDR2: SGHTA, FQGNSA. The CDR3 totals 16 residues. Unmatched junction bases numbered 15, after V lost 4 bases and J lost 7 bases.

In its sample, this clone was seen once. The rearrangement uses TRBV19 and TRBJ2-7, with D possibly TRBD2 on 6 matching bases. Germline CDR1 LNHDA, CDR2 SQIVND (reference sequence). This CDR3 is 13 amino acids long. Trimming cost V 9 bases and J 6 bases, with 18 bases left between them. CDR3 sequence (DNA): TGTGCCAGCAAAGCGCGGGGTACGGGCGAGCAGTACTTC. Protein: CASKARGTGEQYF.

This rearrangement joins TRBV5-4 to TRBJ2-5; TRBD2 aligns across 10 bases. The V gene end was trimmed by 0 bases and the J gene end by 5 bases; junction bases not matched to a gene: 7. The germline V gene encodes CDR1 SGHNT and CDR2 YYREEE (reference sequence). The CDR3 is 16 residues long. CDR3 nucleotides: TGTGCCAGCAGCTTGGGGATTCTAGCGGGAGTGGAGACCCAGTACTTC. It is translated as CASSLGILAGVETQYF. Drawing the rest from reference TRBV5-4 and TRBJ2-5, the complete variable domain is ETGVTQSPTHLIKTRGQQVTLRCSSQSGHNTVSWYQQALGQGPQFIFQYYREEENGRGNFPPRFSGLQFPNYSSELNVNALELDDSALYLCASSLGILAGVETQYFGPGTRLLVL.

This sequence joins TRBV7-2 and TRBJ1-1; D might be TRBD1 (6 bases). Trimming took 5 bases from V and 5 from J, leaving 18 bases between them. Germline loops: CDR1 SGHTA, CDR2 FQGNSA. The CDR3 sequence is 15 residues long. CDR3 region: CASSALGGLRTEAFF. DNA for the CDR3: TGTGCCAGCAGCGCATTGGGGGGGCTACGAACTGAAGCTTTCTTT.